This T cell receptor beta chain derives from a study of blood T cell repertoires in COVID-19. Study-level background: The United States, Italy and Spain were the sources of the acute and convalescent COVID-19 samples.

In germline, CDR1 is SGHAT, CDR2 FQNNGV. The CDR3 sequence is 15 residues long. V trimming: 5 bases; J trimming: 4 bases; junction bases outside the gene matches: 7. In the original workflow: Nucleated cell number was recorded as an estimate derived from reference gene primer amplification. The protocol was immunoSEQ multiplex PCR, while the TCRdb copy is restricted to in-frame clones and leaves out a portion. V and J calls and clone size follow that table, whereas D and trimming were derived from the DNA. The data hold about 170,000 clones, with 80% to 85% observed a single time. A Seattle source enrolled patients during active infection and followed them longitudinally.

The V gene is TRBV11-2, the J gene TRBJ2-2, with 7 bases fitting TRBD1. The TCR sequence derives from a woman between 65 and 79 years old with COVID-19, enrolled during active disease. Sequencing was performed on peripheral blood. The DNA of the CDR3 is TGTGCCAGCAGCGATAGGGGGCGCGGCACCGGGGAGCTGTTTTTT. Translation: CASSDRGRGTGELFF. The whole variable domain, filled in from reference TRBV11-2 and TRBJ2-2, reads EAGVAQSPRYKIIEKRQSVAFWCNPISGHATLYWYQQILGQGPKLLIQFQNNGVVDDSQLPKDRFSAERLKGVDSTLKIQPAKLEDSAVYLCASSDRGRGTGELFFGEGSRLTVL.